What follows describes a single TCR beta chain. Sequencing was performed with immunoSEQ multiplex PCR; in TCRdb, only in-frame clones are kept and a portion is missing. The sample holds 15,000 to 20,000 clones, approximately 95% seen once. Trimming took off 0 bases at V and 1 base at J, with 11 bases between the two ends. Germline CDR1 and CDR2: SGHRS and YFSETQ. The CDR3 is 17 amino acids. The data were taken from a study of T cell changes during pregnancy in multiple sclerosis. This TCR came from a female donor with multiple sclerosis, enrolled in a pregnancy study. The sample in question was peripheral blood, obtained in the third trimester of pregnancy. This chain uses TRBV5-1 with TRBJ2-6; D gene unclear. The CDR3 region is CASSLAALTSGANVLTF. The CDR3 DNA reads TGCGCCAGCAGCTTGGCAGCGCTAACTTCTGGGGCCAACGTCCTGACTTTC.